This T cell receptor (beta chain) was sequenced during a study of shared clonotypes between healthy human individuals. General study results and limits: Clonotypes not shared had lower generation probabilities than those common to all four donors. Naive subsets, compared against memory subsets, generally had larger estimated richness values. Sequencing depth was predicted to influence how clonotypes are shared among donors.

Notes on this clone: Its antigen is as yet unknown.

Assay: immunoSEQ multiplex PCR; the TCRdb copy retains only in-frame clones and omits some. Of roughly 520,000 clones in the sample, more than 95% were seen once. Germline CDR1 reads SGHNT; CDR2 reads YYREEE (reference sequence). This CDR3 comprises 15 residues. V was shortened by 0 bases and J by 2 bases, with 10 bases between the two germline ends. Sequenced input: naive CD4+ T cells sorted from blood. The subset here: CD45RA+ positively selected. The clonotype originates from a woman aged 30 to 39 in good health. The chain combines TRBV5-4 with TRBJ2-3; D perhaps matches TRBD2 (5 bases). CDR3 amino acids: CASSLGSGLTDTQYF. The CDR3, as DNA: TGTGCCAGCAGCTTGGGGAGCGGTCTCACAGATACGCAGTATTTT.